The 11 T cell receptor beta chains below all came from one sample that was sequenced in a study of tissue T cells after allogeneic stem cell transplantation. Time point defined: mouse harvest day 7 after allogeneic transplant. Tail vein injection delivered 10^7 T-cell-depleted bone marrow cells and 10^6 splenic CD5+ T cells. Produced via immunoSEQ multiplex PCR; TCRdb's table is partial and in-frame only. This sample carries several thousand clones, roughly 50% of them seen once, and the ten largest clones take roughly a tenth. The sequencing sample was made of lymph node tissue. The receptors originated from a female BALB/c mouse given C57BL/6 T cells with graft-versus-host disease after an allogeneic hematopoietic cell transplant.

A remark on this clone: Gene names follow the mouse nomenclature. CDR3 DNA, as far as it was read: TGTGCCAGCAGTCCCGACAGATATGAACAGTAC. It translates to CASSPDRYEQY. The full-length CDR3 reads as CASSPDRYEQYF. J is TRBJ2-7 and V is TRBV26, with D perhaps TRBD1 (5 bases). The read halts 1 residue ahead of the CDR3 end, with the missing end drawn from the germline J gene. This CDR3 spans 12 amino acids. Between the trimmed V and J ends, which lost 4 bases and 4 bases, there was a span of 8 bases. The germline CDR1 and CDR2 sequences are KGHPV and FQNQEV (reference sequence). The full variable domain, in which reference TRBV26 and TRBJ2-7 provide the parts outside the CDR3, is NSKVIQTPRYLVKGQGQKAKMRCIPEKGHPVVFWYQQNKNNEFKFLINFQNQEVLQQIDMTEKRFSAECPSNSPCSLEIQSSEAGDSALYLCASSPDRYEQYFGPGTRLTVL.

Note on this clone: Gene labels here are mouse ones. The missing CDR3 end, 1 residue past where the read stops, is filled in from the germline J gene. V and J are TRBV23 and TRBJ2-5; no DNA check was done on the table's D call, TRBD2. Germline V gene data show CDR1 as KGHTA and CDR2 as FQNQQP. This CDR3 is 14 amino acids long. The CDR3 protein is CSSSQSRGADTQYF. The DNA read from the CDR3 is TGCTCCAGCAGTCAATCGAGGGGGGCGGACACCCAGTAC.

As for this clone: Genes and germline are mouse. The read falls 1 residue short of the CDR3 end, and the missing part is taken from the germline J gene. The chain is built from TRBV13-1 and TRBJ1-4; possibly TRBD1 for D (6 bases). V lost 0 bases, J lost 6 bases, and 12 bases lay in between. Germline CDR1 and CDR2: NSHNY and SYGAGN. The CDR3 is 15 residues long. The CDR3 protein is CASSDAGGADERLFF. The sequenced part of the CDR3 DNA is TGTGCCAGCAGTGATGCGGGGGGCGCAGACGAAAGATTATTT. Based on the CDR3 plus reference TRBV13-1 and TRBJ1-4, the full variable domain is EAAVTQSPRNKVTVTGGNVTLSCRQTNSHNYMYWYRQDTGHGLRLIHYSYGAGNLRIGDVPDGYKATRTTQEDFFLLLELASPSQTSLYFCASSDAGGADERLFFGHGTKLSVL.

This clone came up once. Mouse gene names and germline throughout. The CDR3 end falls 1 residue outside the read, so it is completed with the germline J gene. The chain has TRBV26 and TRBJ1-6; TRBD1 aligns across 9 bases. TRBJ1-6 belongs to the ORF category, with a function that is uncertain. The length of the CDR3 is 15 residues. V trimming: 3 bases; J trimming: 5 bases; junction bases outside the gene matches: 2. Germline lookup yields CDR1 KGHPV and CDR2 FQNQEV (reference sequence). CDR3 DNA (partial): TGTGCCAGCAGTCTCGGGACAGGGAATAATTCGCCCCTCTAC. Protein sequence: CASSLGTGNNSPLY. The complete CDR3 sequence is CASSLGTGNNSPLYF.

This clone came up a few times. Here the gene names and germline are mouse. The CDR3 end lies 1 residue beyond the end of the read and is filled in from the germline J gene. This chain joins TRBV13-2 and TRBJ2-7; the match to TRBD1 covers 10 bases. The CDR3 is made up of 12 amino acids. V was pared by 5 bases and J by 7 bases, with 3 bases of the junction left unmatched. Looked up from germline, CDR1 is NNHNN and CDR2 is SYGAGS (reference sequence). Incomplete CDR3 DNA: TGTGCCAGCGGGGACAGGGGGTGGGAACAGTAC. Residues: CASGDRGWEQY. The CDR3 as a whole reads CASGDRGWEQYF.

Regarding this clone: Any gene name here is a mouse gene name. The read halts 1 residue ahead of the CDR3 end, with the missing end drawn from the germline J gene. This chain links TRBV12-2 with TRBJ1-5; tentative D call: TRBD1 (5 bases). The CDR3 consists of 15 residues. V dropped 1 base and J dropped 0 bases, with 9 bases sitting between them. Germline V gene data show CDR1 as SGHLS and CDR2 as HYDKME. CDR3 bases read: TGTGCCAGCTCTCTGGACATCTATAACAACCAGGCTCCGCTT. It specifies CASSLDIYNNQAPL. The full CDR3 protein is CASSLDIYNNQAPLF.

This clone has only a few counts. Gene names denote mouse genes. The sequence runs out 1 residue before the end of the CDR3; the remainder is reconstructed from the germline J gene. The rearrangement uses TRBV16 and TRBJ1-1; no clear D gene. The CDR3 has 14 residues. V was trimmed by 0 bases and J by 1 base, leaving 6 bases between them. Germline V gene lookup returns CDR1 SGHSA and CDR2 FRNQAP. The CDR3 here is CASSLEARNTEVFF. The sequenced part of the CDR3 DNA is TGTGCAAGCAGCTTAGAAGCCAGAAACACAGAAGTCTTC.

With regard to this clone: Any gene name here is a mouse gene name. The CDR3 protein is CASRRLAYEQYF. CDR3 DNA, as far as it was read: TGTGCCAGCAGGAGACTGGCCTATGAACAGTAC. The V call is TRBV19, the J call TRBJ2-7; TRBD2 might be the D (6 bases). The read halts 1 residue ahead of the CDR3 end, with the missing end drawn from the germline J gene. This CDR3 spans 12 amino acids. The V end lost 5 bases, the J end lost 2 bases, and 8 bases lay between the germline ends. From germline, CDR1 is FNHDT and CDR2 SITEND (reference sequence).

To note about this clone: The gene symbols are mouse symbols. The read comes to an end 1 residue before the CDR3 does, leaving the germline J gene to fill in the end. The V and J genes are TRBV16 and TRBJ1-2; 7 bases map to TRBD1. The germline V gene encodes CDR1 SGHSA and CDR2 FRNQAP. Losses at the gene ends were 4 bases for V and 2 bases for J; bases not matched to a gene: 1. The CDR3 contains 13 residues. CDR3 sequence: CASSSGQNSDYTF. CDR3 DNA, as far as it was read: TGTGCAAGCAGCTCGGGACAGAACTCCGACTACACC. Filled out from reference TRBV16 and TRBJ1-2, the complete variable domain reads NAGVIQTPRHKVTGKGQEATLWCEPISGHSAVFWYRQTIVQGLEFLTYFRNQAPIDDSGMPKERFSAQMPNQSHSTLKIQSTQPQDSAVYLCASSSGQNSDYTFGSGTRLLVI.

Turning to this clone: The germline and genes are mouse ones. The CDR3 extends 1 residue past the end of the read, so its final part is completed from the germline J gene. The V call is TRBV12-2, the J call TRBJ2-1; D uncertain. The germline V gene has CDR1 SGHLS and CDR2 HYDKME. The ends were cut back, 3 bases at V and 3 bases at J, with 8 bases in the middle. The CDR3 has 13 amino acids. The sequenced CDR3 bases are TGTGCCAGCTCTGTTGGGCTCTATGCTGAGCAGTTC. It translates to CASSVGLYAEQF. The whole CDR3 region reads CASSVGLYAEQFF.

As concerns this clone: The genes are named according to mouse. The CDR3 end lies 1 residue beyond the end of the read and is filled in from the germline J gene. This chain joins TRBV16 and TRBJ2-3, with D perhaps assigned TRBD1 or TRBD2 (5 bases each). Trimming stripped 4 bases from V and 0 bases from J, with 5 bases between. Germline V gives CDR1 SGHSA, CDR2 FRNQAP. The CDR3 totals 13 residues. The CDR3 here is CASSWGSAETLYF. The DNA read from the CDR3 is TGTGCAAGCAGCTGGGGGAGTGCAGAAACGCTGTAT. Complete variable domain (other parts from reference TRBV16 and TRBJ2-3): NAGVIQTPRHKVTGKGQEATLWCEPISGHSAVFWYRQTIVQGLEFLTYFRNQAPIDDSGMPKERFSAQMPNQSHSTLKIQSTQPQDSAVYLCASSWGSAETLYFGSGTRLTVL.